The source of this T cell receptor (beta chain) is a study of blood T cell repertoires in COVID-19. Study background: Some COVID-19 samples were acute and others convalescent; all came from the United States, Italy and Spain. T cells, B-cell-depleted T cells, or PBMCs provided the cDNA or gDNA that served as material.

Per the original methods: The assay estimated nucleated cells by amplifying reference gene primers. Profiled with immunoSEQ multiplex PCR; TCRdb holds only in-frame clones, not every one. D and trimming come from the DNA, and the V and J calls and clone size come from that table. Here the sample spans a few hundred thousand clones, about nine tenths being singletons. Which cohort a participant joined came from the clinical history participants gave. Trimming cost V 1 base and J 8 bases; bases outside gene matches: 8. Germline CDR1 SGHAT, CDR2 FQNNGV. The CDR3 is 17 amino acids. The chain combines TRBV11-2 with TRBJ2-1; 13 bases agree with TRBD2. The clonotype comes from a man aged 25 to 45 who had recovered from COVID-19. The sample consisted of PBMCs or T cells enriched from blood (not recorded which). The chain's CDR3 is CASSLVSGTSGTYEQFF. Here the CDR3 DNA reads TGTGCCAGCAGCTTAGTCTCCGGGACTAGCGGGACCTATGAGCAGTTCTTC.